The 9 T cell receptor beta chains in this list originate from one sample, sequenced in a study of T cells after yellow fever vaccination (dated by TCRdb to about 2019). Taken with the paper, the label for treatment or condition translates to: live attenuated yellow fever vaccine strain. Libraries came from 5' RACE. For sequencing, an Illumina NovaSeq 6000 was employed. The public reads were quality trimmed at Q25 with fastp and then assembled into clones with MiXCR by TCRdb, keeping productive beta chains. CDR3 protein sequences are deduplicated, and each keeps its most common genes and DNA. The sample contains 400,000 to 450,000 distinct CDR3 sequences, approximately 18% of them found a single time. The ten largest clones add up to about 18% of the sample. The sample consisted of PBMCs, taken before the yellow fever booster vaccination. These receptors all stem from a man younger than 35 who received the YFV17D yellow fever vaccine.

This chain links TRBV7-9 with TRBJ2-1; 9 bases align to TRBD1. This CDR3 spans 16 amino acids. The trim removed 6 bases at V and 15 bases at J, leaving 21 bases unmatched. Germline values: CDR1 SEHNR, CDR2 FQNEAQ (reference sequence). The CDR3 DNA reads TGTGCCAGCAGGAAAAACAGCTTCCGGGACAGGGAGGGAGCGTTCTTC. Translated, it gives CASRKNSFRDREGAFF.

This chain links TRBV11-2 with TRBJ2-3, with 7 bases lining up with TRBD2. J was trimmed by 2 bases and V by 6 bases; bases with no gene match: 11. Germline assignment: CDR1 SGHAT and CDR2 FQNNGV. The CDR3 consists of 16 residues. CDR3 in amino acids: CASRKGSGEPTDTQYF. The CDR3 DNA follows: TGTGCCAGCAGAAAGGGGAGCGGGGAGCCCACAGATACGCAGTATTTT.

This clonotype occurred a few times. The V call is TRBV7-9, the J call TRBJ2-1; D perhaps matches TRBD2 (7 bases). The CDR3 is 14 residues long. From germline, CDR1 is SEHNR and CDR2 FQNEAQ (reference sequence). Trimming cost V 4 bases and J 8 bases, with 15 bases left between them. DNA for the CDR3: TGTGCCAGCAGCTCGGAGGGGGGGCGGGATGAGCAGTTCTTC. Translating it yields CASSSEGGRDEQFF.

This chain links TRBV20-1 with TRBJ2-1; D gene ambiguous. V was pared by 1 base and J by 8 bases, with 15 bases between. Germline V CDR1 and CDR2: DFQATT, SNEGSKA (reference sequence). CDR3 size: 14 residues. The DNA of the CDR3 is TGCAGTGCTAGAGCGGTCCCCTTGTGGGATGAGCAGTTCTTC. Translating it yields CSARAVPLWDEQFF.

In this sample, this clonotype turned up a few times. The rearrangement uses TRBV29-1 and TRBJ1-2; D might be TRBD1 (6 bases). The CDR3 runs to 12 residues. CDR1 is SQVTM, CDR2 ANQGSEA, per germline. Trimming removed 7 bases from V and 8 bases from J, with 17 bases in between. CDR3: CSAARGGNGYTF. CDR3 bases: TGCAGCGCGGCCCGAGGGGGGAACGGCTACACCTTC.

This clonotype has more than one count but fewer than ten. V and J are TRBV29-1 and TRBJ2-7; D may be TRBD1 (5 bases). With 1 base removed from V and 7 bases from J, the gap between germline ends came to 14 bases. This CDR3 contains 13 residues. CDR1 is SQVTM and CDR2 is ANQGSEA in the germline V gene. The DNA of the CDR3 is TGCAGCGTTGAAGGGCAGGGCCCTCGGGAGCAGTACTTC. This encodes CSVEGQGPREQYF.

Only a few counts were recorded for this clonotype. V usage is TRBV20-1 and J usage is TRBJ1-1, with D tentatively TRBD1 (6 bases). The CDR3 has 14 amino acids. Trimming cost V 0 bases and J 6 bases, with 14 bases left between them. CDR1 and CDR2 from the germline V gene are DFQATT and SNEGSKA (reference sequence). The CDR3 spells CSARDPANRAEAFF. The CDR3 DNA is TGCAGTGCTAGAGATCCGGCAAACAGGGCTGAAGCTTTCTTT.

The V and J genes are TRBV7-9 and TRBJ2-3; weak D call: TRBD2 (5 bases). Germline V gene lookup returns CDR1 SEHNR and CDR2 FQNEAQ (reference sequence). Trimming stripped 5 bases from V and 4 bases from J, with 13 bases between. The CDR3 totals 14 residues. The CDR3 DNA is TGTGCCAGCAGCCGGTCGGGGAGAGCAGATACGCAGTATTTT. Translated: CASSRSGRADTQYF. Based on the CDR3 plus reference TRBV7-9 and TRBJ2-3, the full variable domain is DTGVSQNPRHKITKRGQNVTFRCDPISEHNRLYWYRQTLGQGPEFLTYFQNEAQLEKSRLLSDRFSAERPKGSFSTLEIQRTEQGDSAMYLCASSRSGRADTQYFGPGTRLTVL.

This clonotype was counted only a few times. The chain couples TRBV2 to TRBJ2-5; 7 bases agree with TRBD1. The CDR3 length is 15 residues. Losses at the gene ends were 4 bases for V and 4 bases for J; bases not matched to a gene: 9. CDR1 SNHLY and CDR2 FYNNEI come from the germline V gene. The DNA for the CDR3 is TGTGCCAGCAGTGCGAGAGGGGGCCGGGGAGAGACCCAGTACTTC. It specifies CASSARGGRGETQYF.